A selection of T cell receptor beta chains follows, all from one sample in a study of siplizumab effects on memory and regulatory T cells. Using immunoSEQ multiplex PCR, the repertoire was profiled, and TCRdb retains in-frame clones only, with some absent. The data hold some 62,000 clones, with around 78% observed a single time. Sequencing input: memory CD4+ T cells sorted from blood. These TCRs come from a human donor in good health. Both conserved end residues are part of each CDR3. The order of the fields is CDR3 protein, CDR3 DNA, D gene, V gene, CDR3 length, J gene, clone size. A D gene is named only where the DNA matches it firmly. The size entry is marked missing in some rows and otherwise reads once, few, many or a size class.

CDR3aa: CASSTDTYGYTF
CDR3nt: TGTGCCAGCAGTACCGACACCTATGGCTACACCTTC
d_gene: .
v_gene: TRBV6-5
len: 12
j_gene: TRBJ1-2
abundance: .

CDR3aa: CASSWSGVGNQPQHF
CDR3nt: TGTGCCAGTAGTTGGTCGGGGGTGGGCAATCAGCCCCAGCATTTT
d_gene: .
v_gene: TRBV19
len: 15
j_gene: TRBJ1-5
abundance: .

CDR3aa: CASSLEGAGGYEQYF
CDR3nt: TGTGCCAGCAGCTTAGAGGGGGCGGGCGGCTACGAGCAGTACTTC
d_gene: TRBD1
v_gene: TRBV13
len: 15
j_gene: TRBJ2-7
abundance: .

CDR3aa: CASRPGQISNQPQHF
CDR3nt: TGTGCCAGCAGACCGGGACAAATTAGCAATCAGCCCCAGCATTTT
d_gene: .
v_gene: TRBV27
len: 15
j_gene: TRBJ1-5
abundance: few

CDR3aa: CASTGLDREETQYF
CDR3nt: TGTGCCAGCACTGGACTAGATAGGGAAGAGACCCAGTACTTC
d_gene: TRBD2
v_gene: TRBV6-6
len: 14
j_gene: TRBJ2-5
abundance: .

CDR3aa: CASSHYVRDRDEQYF
CDR3nt: TGTGCCAGCAGCCATTACGTCCGGGACAGAGACGAGCAGTACTTC
d_gene: TRBD1
v_gene: TRBV7-2
len: 15
j_gene: TRBJ2-7
abundance: .

CDR3aa: CAIGGWGTSTDTQYF
CDR3nt: TGTGCCATCGGGGGATGGGGGACTAGCACAGATACGCAGTATTTT
d_gene: .
v_gene: TRBV10-3
len: 15
j_gene: TRBJ2-3
abundance: .

CDR3aa: CASSLNDGGASNEQFF
CDR3nt: TGCGCCAGCAGCTTGAATGACGGGGGGGCCTCGAATGAGCAGTTCTTC
d_gene: TRBD2
v_gene: TRBV5-1
len: 16
j_gene: TRBJ2-1
abundance: .

CDR3aa: CASSVDIYSHTDTQYF
CDR3nt: TGTGCCAGCAGCGTAGATATTTACAGCCACACAGATACGCAGTATTTT
d_gene: .
v_gene: TRBV9
len: 16
j_gene: TRBJ2-3
abundance: once

CDR3aa: CASSVMLAGGDEQYF
CDR3nt: TGTGCCAGCAGTGTAATGCTAGCGGGGGGTGACGAGCAGTACTTC
d_gene: TRBD2
v_gene: TRBV6-1
len: 15
j_gene: TRBJ2-7
abundance: few

CDR3aa: CASSRVLEDTQYF
CDR3nt: TGTGCCAGCAGCCGTGTACTAGAAGATACGCAGTATTTT
d_gene: .
v_gene: TRBV4-2
len: 13
j_gene: TRBJ2-3
abundance: .

CDR3aa: CASSLGLAGRETQYF
CDR3nt: TGCGCCAGCAGCTTGGGACTAGCGGGAAGAGAGACCCAGTACTTC
d_gene: TRBD2
v_gene: TRBV5-1
len: 15
j_gene: TRBJ2-5
abundance: .

CDR3aa: CASSKGGAKNIQYF
CDR3nt: TGTGCCAGCAGTAAGGGGGGGGCCAAAAACATTCAGTACTTC
d_gene: .
v_gene: TRBV6-5
len: 14
j_gene: TRBJ2-4
abundance: .

CDR3aa: CASSFEGLDQPQHF
CDR3nt: TGTGCCAGCAGTTTCGAGGGATTGGATCAGCCCCAGCATTTT
d_gene: .
v_gene: TRBV7-9
len: 14
j_gene: TRBJ1-5
abundance: .

CDR3aa: CASGQGTGPPFF
CDR3nt: TGTGCCAGCGGACAGGGGACGGGACCACCCTTCTTC
d_gene: TRBD1
v_gene: TRBV28
len: 12
j_gene: TRBJ2-1
abundance: .

CDR3aa: CASSLNGDHAEAFF
CDR3nt: TGTGCCAGCAGCCTGAATGGGGACCATGCGGAAGCTTTCTTT
d_gene: .
v_gene: TRBV5-4
len: 14
j_gene: TRBJ1-1
abundance: .

CDR3aa: CASSLRLGSEQYF
CDR3nt: TGTGCCAGCAGCCTGAGACTAGGGTCCGAGCAGTACTTC
d_gene: .
v_gene: TRBV5-6
len: 13
j_gene: TRBJ2-7
abundance: .

CDR3aa: CASSLPPLGATGAFF
CDR3nt: TGTGCCAGCAGCTTACCCCCTTTAGGCGCGACCGGGGCTTTCTTT
d_gene: .
v_gene: TRBV7-2
len: 15
j_gene: TRBJ1-1
abundance: .

CDR3aa: CASSSRAGPLLNTEAFF
CDR3nt: TGCGCCAGCAGTTCTCGAGCAGGGCCCCTTTTGAACACTGAAGCTTTCTTT
d_gene: .
v_gene: TRBV5-1
len: 17
j_gene: TRBJ1-1
abundance: few

CDR3aa: CASSYRDGSTDTQYF
CDR3nt: TGTGCCAGCAGTTACCGGGACGGATCCACAGATACGCAGTATTTT
d_gene: .
v_gene: TRBV6-5
len: 15
j_gene: TRBJ2-3
abundance: .

CDR3aa: CASSLSSGLARRIQETQYF
CDR3nt: TGCGCCAGCAGCTTGTCTTCAGGACTAGCGAGGCGTATCCAAGAGACCCAGTACTTC
d_gene: TRBD2
v_gene: TRBV5-1
len: 19
j_gene: TRBJ2-5
abundance: .

CDR3aa: CASSLSVSGNTIYF
CDR3nt: TGTGCCAGCAGCCTTTCTGTCTCTGGAAACACCATATATTTT
d_gene: .
v_gene: TRBV16
len: 14
j_gene: TRBJ1-3
abundance: .

CDR3aa: CASSIVLSGIEQYF
CDR3nt: TGTGCCAGTAGTATAGTTCTTTCGGGGATCGAGCAGTACTTC
d_gene: .
v_gene: TRBV19
len: 14
j_gene: TRBJ2-7
abundance: few

CDR3aa: CASSLTRSEAFF
CDR3nt: TGTGCCAGCAGCCTGACGAGGTCTGAAGCTTTCTTT
d_gene: .
v_gene: TRBV5-6
len: 12
j_gene: TRBJ1-1
abundance: once

CDR3aa: CASSFAGWNTGELFF
CDR3nt: TGTGCCAGCAGCTTCGCGGGGTGGAACACCGGGGAGCTGTTTTTT
d_gene: .
v_gene: TRBV7-8
len: 15
j_gene: TRBJ2-2
abundance: once

CDR3aa: CASTGGLAGSTGELFF
CDR3nt: TGCGCCAGCACCGGGGGACTAGCGGGATCTACCGGGGAGCTGTTTTTT
d_gene: TRBD2
v_gene: TRBV5-1
len: 16
j_gene: TRBJ2-2
abundance: .

CDR3aa: CASSYGGGIAGELFF
CDR3nt: TGTGCCAGCAGTTACGGGGGGGGCATCGCCGGGGAGCTGTTTTTT
d_gene: .
v_gene: TRBV6-6
len: 15
j_gene: TRBJ2-2
abundance: once

CDR3aa: CASSATGGEGKETQYF
CDR3nt: TGTGCCAGCTCAGCCACAGGGGGAGAGGGAAAAGAGACCCAGTACTTC
d_gene: TRBD1
v_gene: TRBV18
len: 16
j_gene: TRBJ2-5
abundance: .

CDR3aa: CASSSPPQGTGNTIYF
CDR3nt: TGTGCCAGCAGCTCACCCCCTCAGGGGACTGGAAACACCATATATTTT
d_gene: .
v_gene: TRBV7-2
len: 16
j_gene: TRBJ1-3
abundance: .